These 6 T cell receptor beta chains were sequenced from one sample in a study of blood T cell repertoires in COVID-19. Using immunoSEQ multiplex PCR, the repertoire was profiled, and TCRdb retains in-frame clones only, with some absent. This sample has more than 15,000 clones; around nine tenths occur once, and the top ten carry 11%. Sequenced input: peripheral blood. The receptors were sampled from a human donor in a cohort sampled during active COVID-19.

This chain joins TRBV7-9 and TRBJ2-7; 7 bases are shared with TRBD1. This CDR3 comprises 12 residues. Trimming took 4 bases from V and 6 from J; bases not matched to a gene: 3. Per the germline V gene, CDR1 is SEHNR and CDR2 is FQNEAQ (reference sequence). CDR3 residues: CASSSGGGEQYF. For the CDR3, the DNA is TGTGCCAGCAGCTCAGGGGGTGGCGAGCAGTACTTC.

The chain has TRBV7-8 and TRBJ1-1; no clear D. The CDR3 contains 14 residues. Germline V CDR1 and CDR2: SGHVS, FQNEAQ. The V end was cut by 4 bases, the J end by 0 bases, with 9 bases between. CDR3 in amino acids: CASSYRRLNTEAFF. The CDR3 DNA sequence: TGTGCCAGCAGCTACAGACGGTTGAACACTGAAGCTTTCTTT.

This chain connects TRBV3-1 (or the pseudogene TRBV3-2) to TRBJ2-3, with 7 bases matching TRBD2. V was clipped by 1 base and J by 1 base; unmatched bases: 5. In germline, CDR1 is LGHDT, CDR2 YNNKEL (reference sequence). This CDR3 contains 16 residues. The CDR3 protein is CASSQVTAGGTDTQYF. The DNA for the CDR3 is TGTGCCAGCAGCCAAGTTACGGCGGGGGGCACAGATACGCAGTATTTT.

For the CDR3, the DNA is TGTGCCAGCTCAATAGGGACAGCCACTAACTATGGCTACACCTTC. It codes for CASSIGTATNYGYTF. This chain connects TRBV18 to TRBJ1-2, with 7 bases aligning to TRBD1. V was pared by 5 bases and J by 0 bases, with 6 bases of the junction left unmatched. There are 15 residues in the CDR3. CDR1 and CDR2 (germline): KGHSH, LQKENI. Using reference TRBV18 and TRBJ1-2 for the parts outside the CDR3, the full variable domain is NAGVMQNPRHLVRRRGQEARLRCSPMKGHSHVYWYRQLPEEGLKFMVYLQKENIIDESGMPKERFSAEFPKEGPSILRIQQVVRGDSAAYFCASSIGTATNYGYTFGSGTRLTVV.

The chain uses TRBV28 and TRBJ1-6; 8 bases are shared with TRBD1. V trimming: 3 bases; J trimming: 0 bases; junction bases outside the gene matches: 4. The length of the CDR3 is 17 residues. CDR1 is MDHEN and CDR2 is SYDVKM in the germline V gene. The CDR3 DNA is TGTGCCAGCAGTTTGCGGGACAGGAGCTCCTATAATTCACCCCTCCACTTT. The encoded protein is CASSLRDRSSYNSPLHF.

The CDR3: CASSSLGAGVLCEQFF. The CDR3 region has the DNA TGTGCCAGCAGCAGCCTAGGGGCGGGGGTTCTTTGTGAGCAGTTCTTC. The chain links TRBV21-1 to TRBJ2-1; the table's D gene call, TRBD2, was not cross checked with the DNA. TRBV21-1 is reported as a pseudogene. This CDR3 comprises 16 residues.